The rows below give T cell receptor beta chains drawn from one sample of a study of cytomegalovirus exposure and HLA in healthy donors. Produced via immunoSEQ multiplex PCR; TCRdb's table is partial and in-frame only. The sample includes about 130,000 clones, approximately 85% of them seen just once. The sample was PBMCs. These receptor sequences come from a boy under 18 in good health and CMV-seronegative. CDR3s include the opening cysteine and the closing phenylalanine or tryptophan.

J gene | V gene | CDR3 protein
TRBJ1-3 | TRBV7-2 | CASSFAPGGSGNTIYF
TRBJ2-3 | TRBV4-2 | CASSQERLASDTQYF
TRBJ2-5 | TRBV5-6 | CASSSRTSGRETQYF
TRBJ2-7 | TRBV29-1 | CSALAREAYEQYF
TRBJ2-5 | TRBV7-2 | CASSLRGETQYF
TRBJ2-2 | TRBV2 | CASTLEDWNTGELFF
TRBJ2-3 | TRBV5-5 | CASSLVGRARADTQYF
TRBJ1-5 | TRBV2 | CASSQRQGDQPQHF
TRBJ1-5 | TRBV5-5 | CASSLVAGSNQPQHF
TRBJ2-5 | TRBV4-2 | CASSQDLSGEYQETQYF
TRBJ2-7 | TRBV2 | CASRKTSGSSYEQYF
TRBJ1-1 | TRBV29-1 | CSYNRGAGSEAFF
TRBJ2-2 | TRBV2 | CATGLAGGRVTGELFF
TRBJ1-5 | TRBV6-1 | CASTGGSGQPQHF
TRBJ2-2 | TRBV21-1 | CASSKNRGQGGFPDTGELFF
TRBJ1-1 | TRBV13 | CASSRSLQGRGEAFF
TRBJ2-1 | TRBV5-6 | CASSEYFSGGVYNEQFF
TRBJ2-4 | TRBV27 | CASRDPGTSNIQYF
TRBJ2-5 | TRBV9 | CASSVEFRGWVETQYF
TRBJ2-2 | TRBV11-3 | CASSSRLAENTGELFF
TRBJ1-2 | TRBV2 | CASRSTENYGYTF
TRBJ2-2 | TRBV7-8 | CASSPPASGSFGELFF
TRBJ2-2 | TRBV5-8 | CASSIPLGAGELFF
TRBJ2-7 | TRBV19 | CASTDSGRTDEQYF
TRBJ2-7 | TRBV7-9 | CASSQQHYEQYF
TRBJ2-2 | TRBV5-4 | CASSLVDRGLTGELFF
TRBJ2-2 | TRBV7-9 | CASSPGTSGKTGELFF
TRBJ1-5 | TRBV6-1 | CASNPGGLQPQHF
TRBJ2-7 | TRBV27 | CATGKYEQYF
TRBJ1-5 | TRBV7-2 | CASTRGGRNQPQHF
TRBJ1-6 | TRBV18 | CASSPWTGDNSPLHF
TRBJ1-3 | TRBV1 | CTSSQDLAGPHAGNTIYF
TRBJ1-1 | TRBV6-1 | CASSEARWGQDTEAFF
TRBJ1-2 | TRBV9 | CASSGMGTGNYGYPF
TRBJ1-5 | TRBV9 | CASSVDGGVGQPQHF
TRBJ1-2 | TRBV10-3 | CAALRDYYGYTF
TRBJ2-5 | TRBV30 | CASTGVQETQYF
TRBJ2-3 | TRBV14 | CASSQGLTDTQYF
TRBJ2-2 | TRBV5-1 | CASSFYGLAGGQNTGELFF
TRBJ2-7 | TRBV11-2 | CASSHSLAGASYEQYF
TRBJ2-7 | TRBV6-5 | CASTPRSGENYEQYF
TRBJ1-2 | TRBV5-1 | CASSLAGQGAWANYGYTF
TRBJ1-2 | TRBV2 | CASTREGGGYTF
TRBJ2-3 | TRBV7-2 | CASRSLAGESDTQYF
TRBJ1-2 | TRBV27 | CASSLSEQGANGYTF
TRBJ1-1 | TRBV13 | CASSLRQQPTEAFF
TRBJ2-1 | TRBV13 | CASSFLMGGNEQFF
TRBJ2-1 | TRBV7-3 | CASSLSLAGGPRNEQFF
TRBJ1-2 | TRBV29-1 | CSGKLGTGASYGYTF
TRBJ2-3 | TRBV5-6 | CASSLRLAGGSDTQYF
TRBJ2-1 | TRBV7-2 | CASSSRGIEQFF
TRBJ2-7 | TRBV19 | CASSINRGLSEQYF
TRBJ2-1 | TRBV7-2 | CASSLDRGNEQFF
TRBJ2-3 | TRBV6-5 | CASKSLGVADTQYF